This T cell receptor beta chain was profiled in a study of memory CD4+ T cells and cytomegalovirus serostatus. General study results and limits: About 40% of the roughly 150 known CMV-associated TCRbeta sequences appeared in CD4+ memory.

Comments on this clone: Antigen specificity is unknown.

Single viable CD3+CD4+CD8-CD45RO+ cells were sorted as the memory CD4+ T cells. The method was immunoSEQ multiplex PCR; TCRdb's version includes in-frame clones alone and lacks a portion of them. The sample holds about 56,000 clones; around 79% are singletons and the top ten take about 3%. Sequencing was done on a sample of memory CD4+ T cells from blood. The TCR was taken from an adult in good health and CMV-seropositive.

The CDR3 sequence is CASSGTGANQPQHF. CDR3 nucleotide sequence: TGTGCCAGCAGTGGGACAGGGGCCAATCAGCCCCAGCATTTT. The rearrangement joins TRBV2 to TRBJ1-5, with 9 bases that match TRBD1. This CDR3 is 14 amino acids long. Germline V gene data show CDR1 as SNHLY and CDR2 as FYNNEI. Trimming cost V 4 bases and J 3 bases; bases outside gene matches: 1. The full variable domain, with the rest looked up from reference TRBV2 and TRBJ1-5, is EPEVTQTPSHQVTQMGQEVILRCVPISNHLYFYWYRQILGQKVEFLVSFYNNEISEKSEIFDDQFSVERPDGSNFTLKIRSTKLEDSAMYFCASSGTGANQPQHFGDGTRLSIL.